This is a list of T cell receptor beta chains from one sample in a study of T cell repertoires in cytomegalovirus infection. No antigens are known for them. TCRdb re-called the reads through MiXCR, storing one row per CDR3 protein. Of hundreds of thousands of distinct CDR3 sequences listed, about two fifths are singletons. The specimen was cultured PBMCs, collected from culture after CMV antigen stimulation. These receptors were taken from a human donor in good health (CMV status not recorded). Some clones in this sample may be carry-over from other donors' samples. Each CDR3 is given with its conserved first and last residue. A D gene is named only where the DNA matches it firmly. The size field is filled for only some rows; it gives once, few, many or a size class.

- TRBJ2-1 once TRBV19 TGTGCCAGTAGTATGGTCCAGGGTCCCTACAATGAGCAGTTCTTC CASSMVQGPYNEQFF
TRBD2 TRBJ2-1 - TRBV4-1 TGCGCCAGCAGCCAAGAGTCAGGGGTGTCGACTAGCGGGGGGGCTGTTGAGCAGTTCTTC CASSQESGVSTSGGAVEQFF
TRBD2 TRBJ2-2 few TRBV4-1 TGCGCCAGCAGCCAAGACCAGCGGGGGGGAACCGGGGAGCTGTTTTTT CASSQDQRGGTGELFF
- TRBJ2-3 - TRBV6-1 TGTGCCAGCAGCCCTTTCCCGGGAGCGAGCACAGATACGCAGTATTTT CASSPFPGASTDTQYF
- TRBJ1-5 - TRBV12-3/TRBV12-4 TGTGCCAGCAGGACAAGTTATCAGCCCCAGCATTTT CASRTSYQPQHF
- TRBJ2-3 - TRBV28 TGTGCCAGCAGCCCCCCCGGTACTAGGGCAGATACGCAGTATTTT CASSPPGTRADTQYF
- TRBJ2-7 - TRBV12-5 TGTGCTAGTGGTTCGAACACTTCAAGGTACTACGAGCAGTACTTC CASGSNTSRYYEQYF
- TRBJ1-5 - TRBV12-3/TRBV12-4 TGTGCCAGCAGCCCTAACCAGAACCAGCCCCAGCATTTT CASSPNQNQPQHF
- TRBJ1-1 few TRBV19 TGTGCCAGTAGTGTTAGGGACTCAGCGGGTACTGAAGCTTTCTTT CASSVRDSAGTEAFF
- TRBJ2-2 - TRBV15 TGTGCCACCACCGATGAATCCGGGGAGCTGTTTTTT CATTDESGELFF
TRBD1 TRBJ1-5 - TRBV28 TGTGCCAGCCGGCGCAGGGGGGATCAGCCCCAGCATTTT CASRRRGDQPQHF
- TRBJ1-1 - TRBV11-2 TGTGCCAGCAGTTTACTAAGGGGTCGCGATCCTTTCTTT CASSLLRGRDPFF
TRBD1 TRBJ2-2 few TRBV7-8 TGTGCCAGCAGCCACCGACAGGGGTCGGCCGGGGAGCTGTTTTTT CASSHRQGSAGELFF
- TRBJ2-7 - TRBV6-5 TGTGCCAGCAGTTTGTCGGGGGCTCTCTTAGTCGACGAGCAGTACTTC CASSLSGALLVDEQYF
- TRBJ2-7 - TRBV28 TGTGCCAGCAACCAGCTTTCCTACGAGCAGTACTTC CASNQLSYEQYF
- TRBJ2-1 - TRBV7-2 TGTGCCAGCAGCTTAGCGATTAGCGTCAATGAGCAGTTCTTC CASSLAISVNEQFF
- TRBJ1-1 - TRBV20-1 TGCAGTGCTAGAGGGTCGGCTGCCGGGGGCACTGAAGCTTTCTTT CSARGSAAGGTEAFF
- TRBJ2-3 - TRBV11-2 TGTGCCAGCAGCTCCCGGTGGCAGAGCACAGATACGCAGTATTTT CASSSRWQSTDTQYF
TRBD1 TRBJ2-7 few TRBV7-2 TGTGCCAGCAGCAGGCGAGTCGGGACAGGGACCTACGAGCAGTACTTC CASSRRVGTGTYEQYF
- TRBJ1-6 - TRBV6-1 TGTGCCAGCAGTGGGAGCCTTAATTCACCCCTCCACTTT CASSGSLNSPLHF
- TRBJ2-6 few TRBV7-2 TGTGCCAGCAGCCCTTCGAGGGGTGGGGCCAACGTCCTGACTTTC CASSPSRGGANVLTF
- TRBJ2-1 - TRBV7-2 TGTGCCAGCAGCTCGGGGGCTTTTAATGAGCAGTTCTTC CASSSGAFNEQFF
- TRBJ1-1 once TRBV19 TGTGCCAGTAGTACCAGACAGATAAGGAACACTGAAGCTTTCTTT CASSTRQIRNTEAFF
TRBD2 TRBJ2-7 - TRBV20-1 TGCAGTGCTGTCCCCGGGACTAGATTCACCTACGAGCAGTACTTC CSAVPGTRFTYEQYF
- TRBJ1-6 - TRBV20-1 TGCAGTGCTAGACCCGGGGGCGTGCAGGCCCACAATTCACCCCTCCACTTT CSARPGGVQAHNSPLHF
TRBD1 TRBJ2-1 - TRBV18 TGTGCCAGCTCACCACCGGGGACAGGGAACAATGAGCAGTTCTTC CASSPPGTGNNEQFF
- TRBJ1-1 - TRBV5-4 TGTGCCAGCAGCTTCCCGGGCGTAGACGGTATGAACACTGAAGCTTTCTTT CASSFPGVDGMNTEAFF
TRBD2 TRBJ2-7 few TRBV7-2 TGTGCCAGCAGCTTAGTTGGTAGCGGGGGGTCCTACGAGCAGTACTTC CASSLVGSGGSYEQYF
- TRBJ1-1 - TRBV19 TGTGCCAGTAGTATAGGGGGCCTTATGAACACTGAAGCTTTCTTT CASSIGGLMNTEAFF
- TRBJ2-7 - TRBV19 TGTGCCAGTAGTAAAACTCCCGACAGGTTATACTACGAGCAGTACTTC CASSKTPDRLYYEQYF
- TRBJ2-1 - TRBV18 TGTGCCAGCTCACCTATACGTAGCTCCTACAATGAGCAGTTCTTC CASSPIRSSYNEQFF
TRBD2 TRBJ2-2 few TRBV10-3 TGTGCCATCAGTGAGAGGAGCGGGGTGAACACCGGGGAGCTGTTTTTT CAISERSGVNTGELFF
- TRBJ2-1 - TRBV7-9 TGTGCCAGCAGCTCTCCTTCGGGGAGTGGTGAGCAGTTCTTC CASSSPSGSGEQFF
- TRBJ2-5 - TRBV11-2 TGTGCCAGCAGCTTCCCCGGGATGCAAGAGACCCAGTACTTC CASSFPGMQETQYF
TRBD2 TRBJ2-3 few TRBV7-2 TGTGCCAGCAGCCCGGGACTAGCGGGAGGCCTCCTCACAGATACGCAGTATTTT CASSPGLAGGLLTDTQYF
- TRBJ2-7 - TRBV6-2/TRBV6-3 TGTGCCAGCAGTTACAACACCAGATCCTACGAGCAGTACTTC CASSYNTRSYEQYF
TRBD1 TRBJ1-2 - TRBV19 TGTGCCAGTAGTATTACAATCTCCGGGACAGCGTCTAGGAGTGGCTACACCTTC CASSITISGTASRSGYTF
- TRBJ2-1 few TRBV7-2 TGTGCCAGCAGCGTCGGGGGGCCCCCCTGGGGTGAGCAGTTCTTC CASSVGGPPWGEQFF
TRBD2 TRBJ2-4 - TRBV27 TGTGCCAGCACCGGACTAGCGGGACAAAACATTCAGTACTTC CASTGLAGQNIQYF
- TRBJ1-6 - TRBV7-6 TGTGCCAGCAGCGTCACGGACAGCTTTAATTCACCCCTCCACTTT CASSVTDSFNSPLHF
- TRBJ1-5 - TRBV5-1 TGCGCCAGCAGCTTGTCGGGGCCGACGAATAGCAATCAGCCCCAGCATTTT CASSLSGPTNSNQPQHF
- TRBJ1-4 - TRBV7-9 TGTGCCAGCAGCCTGTGGGGTTCCTTGAACGAAAAACTGTTTTTT CASSLWGSLNEKLFF